The 12 T cell receptor beta chains below come from one sample, sequenced in a study of regulatory T cells in long-lasting Graves disease. Researchers made TCR beta libraries by using iRepertoire HTBI primers and running Arm-PCR on CDR3 regions. TCRdb ran MiXCR on the multiplex PCR reads and lists one entry per CDR3 protein. The repertoire holds about 460,000 distinct CDR3 sequences, with 14% as singletons. Time point indicated: newly diagnosed GD, antithyroid drugs for less than 3 months. Following extraction of RNA from PBMCs, that RNA was used to make the TCR library. The data also belong to a second study, concerning T cells in Graves' hyperthyroidism and ophthalmopathy.

The specimen was peripheral blood mononuclear cells (PBMCs), collected at new diagnosis, from a patient treated with antithyroid drugs. The receptor source for this set is a woman aged 50 to 65 with Graves disease.

This clonotype was seen a handful of times. The J gene is TRBJ2-1, the V gene TRBV19; 8 bases are shared with TRBD2. Trimming took 3 bases from V and 9 from J; bases not matched to a gene: 4. Germline assignment: CDR1 LNHDA and CDR2 SQIVND (reference sequence). There are 13 residues in the CDR3. DNA for the CDR3: TGTGCCAGTAGTATGCAGCTAGCGGGTGAGCAGTTCTTC. Its translation is CASSMQLAGEQFF.

At least ten counts were recorded for this clonotype. J is TRBJ2-7 and V is TRBV18; TRBD2 matches at 7 bases. Germline CDR1 KGHSH, CDR2 LQKENI. The CDR3 is 13 residues long. The trim removed 2 bases at V and 5 bases at J, leaving 3 bases unmatched. CDR3 region: CASSPSGGDEQYF. The CDR3 DNA reads as TGTGCCAGCTCACCATCGGGAGGTGACGAGCAGTACTTC.

This chain connects TRBV6-9 to TRBJ2-3; 11 nucleotides agree with TRBD2. CDR1 MNHGY and CDR2 SVAAGI come from the germline V gene. Trimming cost V 6 bases and J 1 base; bases outside gene matches: 6. The CDR3 is 16 residues long. This CDR3 is CASRRLGLAGTDTQYF. The DNA of the CDR3 is TGTGCCAGCAGACGCTTGGGACTAGCGGGCACAGATACGCAGTATTTT.

This clonotype was seen ten or more times. J is TRBJ2-5 and V is TRBV6-5, with a possible D match to TRBD2 (5 bases). Trimming stripped 4 bases from V and 3 bases from J, with 9 bases between. CDR1 is MNHEY, CDR2 SVGAGI, per germline. The CDR3 spans 13 residues. CDR3 sequence reads: CASSFGLKETQYF. For the CDR3, the DNA is TGTGCCAGCAGTTTCGGACTGAAAGAGACCCAGTACTTC.

This clonotype was seen repeatedly, ten times or more. V and J are TRBV2 and TRBJ2-4; weak D call: TRBD2 (5 bases). The CDR3 length is 15 residues. V was clipped by 2 bases and J by 0 bases, with 8 bases between them. CDR1 is SNHLY, CDR2 FYNNEI, per germline. The CDR3 reads CASSETGLAKNIQYF. CDR3 coding DNA: TGTGCCAGCAGTGAAACCGGACTAGCCAAAAACATTCAGTACTTC.

This clonotype occurred a few times. The gene calls are TRBV6-1 and TRBJ2-2, with D maybe TRBD2 (6 bases). Germline CDR1 is MNHNS and CDR2 is SASEGT. V was pared by 7 bases and J by 1 base, with 10 bases between. CDR3 size: 14 residues. In DNA form, the CDR3 reads TGTGCCAGCAAACTTAGCGGGAACACCGGGGAGCTGTTTTTT. It yields the protein CASKLSGNTGELFF.

This clonotype was seen ten or more times. The chain links TRBV20-1 to TRBJ2-1, with D tentatively TRBD2 (6 bases). The germline V gene encodes CDR1 DFQATT and CDR2 SNEGSKA (reference sequence). Trimming cost V 0 bases and J 5 bases, with 14 bases left between them. The CDR3 length is 15 residues. The DNA for the CDR3 is TGCAGTGCTAGAGATCTAGCGAACTCACACAATGAGCAGTTCTTC. This sequence encodes CSARDLANSHNEQFF.

A note on this clonotype: This may be a read error: a much more frequent sequence differs by one nucleotide. The genes are TRBV6-2 or TRBV6-3 and TRBJ1-1; maybe TRBD1 (6 bases). The CDR3 covers 13 residues. Germline V gene sequence: CDR1 MNHEY, CDR2 SVGEGT. The CDR3 sequence is CDSTDSSNTEAFF. Written as DNA, the CDR3 is TGTGACAGCACGGACAGCTCGAACACTGAAGCTTTCTTT.

This sequence joins TRBV5-1 and TRBJ2-5, with 16 bases matching TRBD2. The CDR3 consists of 17 residues. V lost 3 bases to trimming and J lost 5 bases; unmatched junction nucleotides: 7. Germline CDR1 reads SGHRS; CDR2 reads YFSETQ. The CDR3 loop reads CASSWGLAGGPPETQYF. As DNA, the CDR3 is TGCGCCAGCAGCTGGGGACTAGCGGGGGGGCCCCCGGAGACCCAGTACTTC. Full variable domain (missing parts from reference TRBV5-1 and TRBJ2-5): KAGVTQTPRYLIKTRGQQVTLSCSPISGHRSVSWYQQTPGQGLQFLFEYFSETQRNKGNFPGRFSGRQFSNSRSEMNVSTLELGDSALYLCASSWGLAGGPPETQYFGPGTRLLVL.

This clonotype was recorded at least ten times. J is TRBJ2-1 and V is TRBV20-1; possible D gene TRBD1, 5 bases. Germline V gene lookup returns CDR1 DFQATT and CDR2 SNEGSKA (reference sequence). The CDR3 contains 16 residues. Trimming stripped 0 bases from V and 4 bases from J, with 16 bases between. The CDR3 is CSARESKGLEYNEQFF. The CDR3 bases are TGCAGTGCTAGAGAAAGCAAGGGGCTAGAGTACAATGAGCAGTTCTTC.

This sequence joins TRBV3-1 and TRBJ1-4; no reliable D call. CDR3 length equals 15 residues. Germline CDR1 and CDR2: LGHDT and YNNKEL (reference sequence). Trimming removed 4 bases at V and 12 bases at J, with 21 bases between. The CDR3 sequence is CASSLSGISAEELFF. CDR3 DNA: TGTGCCAGCAGCCTGTCCGGGATCTCCGCCGAAGAACTGTTTTTT.

This sequence joins TRBV5-8 and TRBJ2-2; tentatively, D is TRBD1 (6 bases). Germline V lookup: CDR1 SGHTS, CDR2 YDEGEE. Trimming removed 1 base from V and 3 bases from J, with 16 bases in between. This CDR3 is built from 17 residues. The CDR3 nucleotides are TGTGCCAGCAGCTTGACAGGGACCAGGTTGGACACCGGGGAGCTGTTTTTT. Protein sequence: CASSLTGTRLDTGELFF.